This T cell receptor (beta chain) was recovered during a study of T cells in Graves' hyperthyroidism and ophthalmopathy. V lost 0 bases and J 8 bases, leaving 18 bases between the germline ends. The CDR3 has 15 residues. Germline V gene data show CDR1 as SGHRS and CDR2 as YFSETQ. This clonotype was counted at least ten times. Amplified TCR beta CDR3 regions derived from RNA transcripts. The TCR CDR3 was amplified in a first-round RT-PCR using the HTBI primer set. TCRdb processed the multiplex PCR reads anew with MiXCR; each CDR3 protein has one entry. The profile shows over 350,000 distinct CDR3 sequences, 14% to 15% of them singletons.

The receptor was isolated from a man aged 18 to 35 with Graves' ophthalmopathy. This chain uses TRBV5-1 with TRBJ2-7; no definite D call. Material: blood. For the CDR3, the DNA is TGCGCCAGCAGCTTGGCAAGGTGGGAATTGGATAAGCAGTACTTC. Amino acids: CASSLARWELDKQYF.